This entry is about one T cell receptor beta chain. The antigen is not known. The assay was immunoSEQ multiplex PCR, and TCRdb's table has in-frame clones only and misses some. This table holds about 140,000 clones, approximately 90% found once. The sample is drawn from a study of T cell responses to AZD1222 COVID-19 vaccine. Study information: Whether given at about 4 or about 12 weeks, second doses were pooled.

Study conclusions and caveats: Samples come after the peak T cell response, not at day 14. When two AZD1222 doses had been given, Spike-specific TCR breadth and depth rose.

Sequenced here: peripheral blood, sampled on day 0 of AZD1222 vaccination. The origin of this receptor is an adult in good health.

The CDR3 region has the DNA TGTGCCAGCAGCTTAGGAGGAGGGGGTAATGAAAAACTGTTTTTT. Its protein product is CASSLGGGGNEKLFF. The rearrangement links TRBV7-7 to TRBJ1-4, with D possibly matching TRBD1 (6 bases). Germline V gene data show CDR1 as SSHAT and CDR2 as FNYEAQ (reference sequence). This CDR3 spans 15 amino acids. V lost 1 base, J lost 4 bases, and 10 bases lay in between.